This T cell receptor beta chain originates from a study of a mutant IDH1 vaccine in newly diagnosed glioma. Assay used: immunoSEQ multiplex PCR; TCRdb lists only in-frame clones, some missing. This sample yields about 44,000 clones, of which around 90% are seen a single time; about 3.9% belongs to the top ten. Germline CDR1 reads SGHAT; CDR2 reads FQNNGV. The ends were cut back, 8 bases at V and 1 base at J, with 15 bases in the middle. The CDR3 runs 16 residues. On this clone itself: Its antigen is unidentified.

Time point denoted: week 23, last vaccination. Mutant IDH1 20-mer peptide, at 300 ug, made up each vaccine dose, with topical imiquimod. This receptor was identified in a man aged 45-65 years with glioma. The rearrangement links TRBV11-2 to TRBJ2-6; D unresolved. The material was PBMCs, obtained from a glioma patient whose treatment included an IDH1 peptide vaccine. In DNA, the CDR3 is TGTGCCAGCGTAGGCAGGCCAAAATCTGGGGCCAACGTCCTGACTTTC. Protein product: CASVGRPKSGANVLTF.